This T cell receptor beta chain was sequenced in a study of OX40 agonist ivuxolimab in advanced cancers. Study-level background: In this cohort, patients received ivuxolimab, an agonistic anti-OX40 (CD134) antibody. Points from the study as a whole: Dose levels from 0.1 to 3.0 mg/kg saw CD4+ and CD8+ blood T cells expand clonally by week 6.

V shed 1 base and J shed 1 base, with 12 bases lying between them. The length of the CDR3 is 16 residues. From germline, CDR1 is LNHNV and CDR2 YYDKDF (reference sequence). As for this clone: Its antigen is as yet unknown.

Assay: immunoSEQ multiplex PCR; the TCRdb copy retains only in-frame clones and omits some. Of about 46,000 clones listed, 80% to 90% are singletons. The rearrangement joins TRBV15 to TRBJ2-3; D uncertain. The TCR originated in an adult with an advanced solid tumor such as melanoma, head and neck, liver or kidney cancer. Sample: CD4+ or CD8+ T cells sorted from blood, taken in a trial of the OX40 agonist ivuxolimab. This CDR3 reads CATSRALGEGTDTQYF. CDR3 DNA sequence: TGTGCCACCAGCAGAGCCCTCGGAGAGGGCACAGATACGCAGTATTTT.